This T cell receptor beta chain originates from a study of blood T cell repertoires in COVID-19. Study-level background: Whether acute or convalescent, the COVID-19 samples came from the United States, Italy and Spain.

Seattle cases were enrolled at active infection and followed longitudinally. Methods used by the authors: Amplified reference gene primers provided the basis for estimating nucleated cell counts. The table came from immunoSEQ multiplex PCR; TCRdb's copy has only in-frame clones and leaves some out. Clonal size and the V and J genes are those of that table, whereas D and trimming came from the DNA. The sample holds about 300,000 clones, about nine tenths seen once. This receptor was identified in a woman younger than 45 with COVID-19, enrolled during active disease. The sequencing sample was made of peripheral blood.

The CDR3 spells CASSRRTSGEETQYF. The CDR3 DNA follows: TGTGCCAGCAGTCGACGGACTAGCGGTGAAGAGACCCAGTACTTC. The genes are TRBV5-4 and TRBJ2-5; 10 bases match TRBD2. The J segment lost 3 bases and the V segment lost 5 bases, leaving 7 bases of the junction unmatched. CDR1 and CDR2 (germline): SGHNT, YYREEE (reference sequence). The CDR3 is 15 amino acids. The variable domain in full, completed from reference TRBV5-4 and TRBJ2-5, reads ETGVTQSPTHLIKTRGQQVTLRCSSQSGHNTVSWYQQALGQGPQFIFQYYREEENGRGNFPPRFSGLQFPNYSSELNVNALELDDSALYLCASSRRTSGEETQYFGPGTRLLVL.